This TCR beta chain was recovered during a study of cytotoxic CD8 clonotypes in ibrutinib-treated CLL. V lost 6 bases, J lost 6 bases, and 12 bases lay in between. The CDR3 has 12 residues. CDR1 is ENHRY and CDR2 is SYGVKD in the germline V gene. The table came from immunoSEQ multiplex PCR; TCRdb's copy has only in-frame clones and leaves some out. The sample records approximately 120,000 clones, under 70% being singletons. The chain carries TRBV10-3 and TRBJ2-7; tentatively, D is TRBD2 (6 bases). The sequence came from a human donor with chronic lymphocytic leukemia. Specimen: PBMCs, collected after 24 months of ibrutinib treatment. The CDR3 here is CAIREGPIEQYF. CDR3 nucleotide sequence: TGTGCCATCAGGGAGGGACCGATCGAGCAGTACTTC.